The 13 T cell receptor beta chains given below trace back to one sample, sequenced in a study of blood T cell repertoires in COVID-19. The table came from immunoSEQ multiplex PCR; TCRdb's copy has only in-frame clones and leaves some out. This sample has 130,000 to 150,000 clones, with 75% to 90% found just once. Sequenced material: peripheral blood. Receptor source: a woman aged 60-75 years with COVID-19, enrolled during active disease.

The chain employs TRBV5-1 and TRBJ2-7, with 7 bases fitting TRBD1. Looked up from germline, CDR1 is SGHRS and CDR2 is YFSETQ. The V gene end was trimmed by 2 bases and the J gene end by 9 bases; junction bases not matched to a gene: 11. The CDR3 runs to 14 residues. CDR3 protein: CASSFGTEARGQYF. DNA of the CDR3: TGCGCCAGCAGCTTTGGGACAGAGGCTCGGGGGCAGTACTTC.

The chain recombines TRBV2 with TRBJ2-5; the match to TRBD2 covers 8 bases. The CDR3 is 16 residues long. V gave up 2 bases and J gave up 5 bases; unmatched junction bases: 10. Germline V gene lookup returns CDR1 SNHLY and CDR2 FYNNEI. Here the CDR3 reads CASSERAGGHRETQYF. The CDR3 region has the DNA TGTGCCAGCAGTGAAAGGGCGGGGGGCCATAGGGAGACCCAGTACTTC. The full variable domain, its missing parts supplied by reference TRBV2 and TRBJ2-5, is EPEVTQTPSHQVTQMGQEVILRCVPISNHLYFYWYRQILGQKVEFLVSFYNNEISEKSEIFDDQFSVERPDGSNFTLKIRSTKLEDSAMYFCASSERAGGHRETQYFGPGTRLLVL.

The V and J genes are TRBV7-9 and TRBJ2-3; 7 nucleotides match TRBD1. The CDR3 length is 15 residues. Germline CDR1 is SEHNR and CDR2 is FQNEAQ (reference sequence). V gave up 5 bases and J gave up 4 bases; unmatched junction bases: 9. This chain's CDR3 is CASSPRDSPADTQYF. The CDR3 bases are TGTGCCAGCAGCCCCCGGGACAGTCCAGCAGATACGCAGTATTTT. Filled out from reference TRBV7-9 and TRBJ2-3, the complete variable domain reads DTGVSQNPRHKITKRGQNVTFRCDPISEHNRLYWYRQTLGQGPEFLTYFQNEAQLEKSRLLSDRFSAERPKGSFSTLEIQRTEQGDSAMYLCASSPRDSPADTQYFGPGTRLTVL.

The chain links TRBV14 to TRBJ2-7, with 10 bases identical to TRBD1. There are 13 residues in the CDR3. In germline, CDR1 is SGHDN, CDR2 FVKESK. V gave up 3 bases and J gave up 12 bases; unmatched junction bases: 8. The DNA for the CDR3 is TGTGCCAGCAGCCAGGAGGACAGGGGGATTCTGTACTTC. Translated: CASSQEDRGILYF.

CDR3 DNA sequence: TGCAGTGCTAGAGATTATAAGTTCTTC. It specifies CSARDYKFF. The chain links TRBV20-1 to TRBJ2-1; D is ambiguous. With 0 bases removed from V and 14 bases from J, the gap between germline ends came to 5 bases. Germline V gene data show CDR1 as DFQATT and CDR2 as SNEGSKA (reference sequence). The CDR3 is made up of 9 amino acids.

The CDR3 here is CAISPNQGTGELFF. CDR3 DNA sequence: TGTGCCATCAGTCCGAACCAGGGGACCGGGGAGCTGTTTTTT. The chain carries TRBV10-3 and TRBJ2-2, with D perhaps matching TRBD1 (6 bases). Germline-derived CDR1 and CDR2 are ENHRY and SYGVKD. V lost 5 bases, J lost 5 bases, and 12 bases lay in between. The CDR3 spans 14 residues.

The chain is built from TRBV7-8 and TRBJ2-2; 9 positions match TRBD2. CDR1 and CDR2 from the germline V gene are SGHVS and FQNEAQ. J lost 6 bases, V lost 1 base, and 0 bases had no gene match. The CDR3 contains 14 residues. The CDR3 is CASSLGGRAGELFF. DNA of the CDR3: TGTGCCAGCAGCTTAGGCGGGAGGGCCGGGGAGCTGTTTTTT.

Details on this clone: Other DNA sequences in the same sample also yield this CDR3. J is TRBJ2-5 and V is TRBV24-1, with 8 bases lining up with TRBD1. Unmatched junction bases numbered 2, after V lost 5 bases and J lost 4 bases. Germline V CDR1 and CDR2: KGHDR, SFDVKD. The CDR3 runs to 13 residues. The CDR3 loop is CATSGDRGETQYF. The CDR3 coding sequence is TGTGCCACCAGTGGTGACAGGGGAGAGACCCAGTACTTC.

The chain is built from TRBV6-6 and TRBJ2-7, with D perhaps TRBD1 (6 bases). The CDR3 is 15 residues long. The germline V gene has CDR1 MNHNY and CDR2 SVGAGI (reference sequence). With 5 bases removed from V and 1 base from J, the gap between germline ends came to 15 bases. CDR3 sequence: CASSPPRDTSYEQYF. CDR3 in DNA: TGTGCCAGCAGTCCGCCCCGGGACACTTCCTACGAGCAGTACTTC.

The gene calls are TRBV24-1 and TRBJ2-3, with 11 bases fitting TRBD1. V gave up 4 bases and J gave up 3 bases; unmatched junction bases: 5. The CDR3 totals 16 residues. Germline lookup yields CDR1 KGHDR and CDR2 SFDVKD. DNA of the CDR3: TGTGCCACCAGTGAAAAAGGACAGGGGGCAACAGATACGCAGTATTTT. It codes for CATSEKGQGATDTQYF.

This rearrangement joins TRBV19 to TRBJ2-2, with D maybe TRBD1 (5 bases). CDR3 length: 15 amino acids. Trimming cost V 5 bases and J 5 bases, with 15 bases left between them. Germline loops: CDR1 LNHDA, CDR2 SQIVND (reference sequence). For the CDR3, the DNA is TGTGCCAGTAGTGCAGGGTGGTTGCAAACCGGGGAGCTGTTTTTT. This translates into CASSAGWLQTGELFF.

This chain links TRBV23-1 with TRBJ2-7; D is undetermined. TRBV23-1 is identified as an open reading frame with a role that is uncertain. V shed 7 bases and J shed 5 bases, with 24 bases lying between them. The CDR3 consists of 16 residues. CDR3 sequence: CASTCAATVFLHEQYF. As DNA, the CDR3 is TGCGCCAGCACCTGCGCCGCCACAGTCTTTTTGCACGAGCAGTACTTC.

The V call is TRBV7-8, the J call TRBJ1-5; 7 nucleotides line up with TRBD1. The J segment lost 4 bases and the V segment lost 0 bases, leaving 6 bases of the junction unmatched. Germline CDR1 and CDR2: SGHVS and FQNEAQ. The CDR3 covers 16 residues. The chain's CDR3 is CASSLAFSGGNQPQHF. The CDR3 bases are TGTGCCAGCAGCTTAGCTTTCTCAGGGGGGAATCAGCCCCAGCATTTT.